The rows below give T cell receptor beta chains drawn from one sample of a study of identical twins. TCRdb re-analysed the 5' RACE reads in MiXCR, keeping a single row per CDR3 protein. The data contain around 550,000 distinct CDR3 sequences, roughly 15% of them singletons. The same data also contributed to another study, on yellow fever vaccine responses in identical twins.

What was sequenced was CD4+ T cells sorted from blood. Receptors originate from a woman aged 18-35 years in good health. Each CDR3 is given with its conserved first and last residue.

V,length,CDR3
TRBV14,13,CASSRRQAEKLFF
TRBV28,15,CASSNRGTGANVLTF
TRBV2,14,CASSNRGLFETQYF
TRBV6-5,15,CASSYDGRMGETQYF
TRBV5-6,14,CASSLDTFTDTQYF
TRBV7-6,14,CASSQEQGRQPQHF
TRBV12-3/TRBV12-4,15,CASSLASAGSNEQFF
TRBV4-1,16,CASSQEAAVTQYEQYF
TRBV27,15,CASRSGQLGTDTQYF
TRBV5-1,14,CASSLEGGIAEQFF
TRBV11-2,13,CASSLAGFETQYF
TRBV28,13,CASSRDTSHEQYF
TRBV4-1,18,CASSQDVGGGAWGDTQYF
TRBV2,12,CASSEQQETQYF
TRBV12-3/TRBV12-4,12,CASSLSNNEQFF
TRBV6-1,15,CASSEILAPNTEAFF
TRBV5-1,14,CASSRDSASAEQYF
TRBV5-1,14,CASSSTSGEETQYF
TRBV4-1,15,CASSDSWTTNYGYTF
TRBV10-2,15,CASSMTSGGSDTQYF
TRBV12-3/TRBV12-4,15,CASILGGSSYNEQFF
TRBV12-3/TRBV12-4,15,CASRKGDSGANVLTF
TRBV6-2/TRBV6-3,14,CASTILAGRHEQFF
TRBV14,14,CASSQARGAGELFF
TRBV12-3/TRBV12-4,13,CASSYEGNTEAFF
TRBV7-8,18,CASSLRIKTGENTGELFF
TRBV6-1,21,CASSELPTSGGARSSYNEQFF
TRBV12-3/TRBV12-4,17,CASSPHQTGTSGSEQYF
TRBV5-6,16,CASSKIAGGTYNEQFF
TRBV6-1,14,CASSLNPGIAEAFF
TRBV6-5,11,CASGGPYGYTF
TRBV5-1,18,CASSPRPVDPRAKNIQYF
TRBV29-1,14,CSGAWDSPNTEAFF
TRBV5-5,15,CASSLRDQAYNEQFF
TRBV20-1,14,CSQKGRETYNEQFF
TRBV6-5,15,CASSYYPEGGNTIYF
TRBV7-8,15,CASSLTIGLGETQYF
TRBV5-1,15,CASSLSPSDTGELFF
TRBV20-1,15,CSARGATGMRETQYF
TRBV20-1,15,CSARDLGDNGETQYF
TRBV29-1,14,CSVGADRVLGTQYF
TRBV27,16,CASSPKTGSSYNEQFF
TRBV10-2,14,CASSSPGGPYEQYF
TRBV12-3/TRBV12-4,13,CASRGDGPFPLHF
TRBV11-2,14,CASSHPGLAETQYF
TRBV12-3/TRBV12-4,13,CASTDRGNEKLFF
TRBV29-1,13,CSVEGVGQSEAFF
TRBV18,14,CASSLGQGMETQYF
TRBV2,14,CASSEESFGETQYF
TRBV20-1,11,CSPSPTDTQYF
TRBV10-3,15,CAISERTGTINEQFF
TRBV20-1,14,CSAATGGGHYEQYF
TRBV5-6,15,CASSLGGINTGELFF
TRBV7-2,13,CASSSGQINEQFF
TRBV7-8,16,CASSPSGGSNTGELFF
TRBV6-1,13,CASSEAGDSPLHF
TRBV29-1,12,CSVEGVSYGYTF